Included here is one TCR beta chain sequence, with context. Authors' methods: Nucleated cell number was recorded as an estimate derived from reference gene primer amplification. Clones were read by immunoSEQ multiplex PCR, and TCRdb kept only the in-frame ones, dropping some. From that table come the V and J calls and clone size; the DNA was used to work out D and trimming. The table includes 250,000 to 300,000 clones, 90% to 95% detected once. Assignment of participants to cohorts was predicated upon participant-reported clinical history. The entry originates in a study of blood T cell repertoires in COVID-19. Turning to the study itself: PBMCs, B-cell-depleted T cells, or T cells provided the cDNA or gDNA that made up the material.

This CDR3 is built from 16 residues. Germline V gives CDR1 MNHEY, CDR2 SVGEGT. Trimming shortened V by 6 bases and J by 5 bases, and 22 bases separated the two germline ends. The chain recombines TRBV6-2 or TRBV6-3 with TRBJ1-1; perhaps TRBD1 as D (5 bases). Sequenced: PBMCs or T cells enriched from blood (not recorded which). The TCR originated in a human donor in a cohort exposed to, infected with or recovered from COVID-19 (not recorded which). The donor label of this sample is uncertain. The CDR3: CASSHNGDAGFTEAFF. The CDR3 DNA sequence: TGTGCCAGCAGCCACAACGGGGACGCGGGGTTTACTGAAGCTTTCTTT.